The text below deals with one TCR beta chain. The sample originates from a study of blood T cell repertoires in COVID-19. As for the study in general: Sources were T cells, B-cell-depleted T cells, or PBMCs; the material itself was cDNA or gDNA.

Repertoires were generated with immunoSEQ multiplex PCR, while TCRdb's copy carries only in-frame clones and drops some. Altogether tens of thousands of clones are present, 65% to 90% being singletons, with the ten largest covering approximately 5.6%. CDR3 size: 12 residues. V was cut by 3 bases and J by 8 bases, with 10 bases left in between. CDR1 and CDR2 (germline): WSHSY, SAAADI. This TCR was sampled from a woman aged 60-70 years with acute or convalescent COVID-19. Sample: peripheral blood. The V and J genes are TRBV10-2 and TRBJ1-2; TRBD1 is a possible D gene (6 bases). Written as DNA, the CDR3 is TGCGCCAGCAGTGAAGGGGGTTCGGGCTACACCTTC. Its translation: CASSEGGSGYTF.